This T cell receptor beta chain was observed in a study of shared clonotypes between healthy human individuals. Here immunoSEQ multiplex PCR was the method, and the copy in TCRdb shows in-frame clones only, minus some. The table has millions of clones, about 92% seen once. The CDR3 runs 17 residues. Germline V gives CDR1 SGHRS, CDR2 YFSETQ. V gave up 0 bases and J gave up 0 bases, with 10 bases separating them. Sequencing input: naive CD4+ T cells from PBMCs. The subset is: CD45RA+ positively selected. This TCR derives from a man younger than 35 in good health. Some clones in this sample may be carry-over from other donors' samples. The chain uses TRBV5-1 and TRBJ2-6; weak D call: TRBD2 (6 bases). CDR3 in DNA: TGCGCCAGCAGCTTGGTCGTCGGGAGCTCTGGGGCCAACGTCCTGACTTTC. It specifies CASSLVVGSSGANVLTF.